The entry below describes one T cell receptor beta chain. Its antigen has not been determined. Base qualities are not at hand, and no much larger clone is one base apart. CDR1 and CDR2 were assigned from the germline V gene (reference sequence) as SGHNT and YYREEE. The CDR3, from cysteine to phenylalanine, totals 11 residues. Just the 33-base CDR3 DNA is kept, in frame starting at base 1. The V and J ends are trimmed by 3 bases and 8 bases, leaving 8 bases between them. This entry comes from a study of cytomegalovirus exposure and HLA in healthy donors (dated by TCRdb to 2016 to 2017). The study in broad terms: According to an earlier analysis of several hundred of the donors, 200 million or so T cells yielded over 100 million unique TCR beta sequences and more than 250 Gb of sequence data. Approximately 300 gigabases of sequencing data and around 85 million unique TCR sequences made up an early release that covered 500 to 700 HLA-typed donors. Of the roughly 400 genotyped donors, about 80% fell in the genetic ancestry cluster associated with self-reported Caucasian donors. The aim of the study was to test whether cataloging public T cell receptors could identify signatures of past pathogen exposure. The T cell repertoires of around 670 subjects were profiled by immunosequencing and related to cytomegalovirus serostatus. A separate validation cohort of approximately 130 different subjects was used in addition to the approximately 670-subject first cohort. To predict cytomegalovirus infection status, the study combined high-throughput TCR immunosequencing, statistical association of individual TCRs with disease status, and machine learning. A later analysis re-examined previously published TCR beta repertoires from 610 or so donors and added high-resolution HLA genotyping to investigate patterns of TCR occurrence. Rather than using new phenotypic data, the later analysis identified candidate immune exposures from TCR beta sequences and from how often those sequences occurred across donors. In an earlier analysis of 587 of the donors, high-throughput TCR beta sequencing was used to judge whether each TCR beta V gene segment behaved as functional or pseudogenic. Alongside the repertoire data, information on donor age, sex, ethnicity and CMV serostatus was compiled. A later genetic analysis used genome-wide SNP genotypes for about 60% of the 666 donors, treating that subset as a discovery cohort. All discovery cohort repertoires had been generated on a single sequencing platform. HLA typing included class I and class II loci at four-digit resolution. Typing coverage differed by locus: A, B, C, DRB1 and DQB1 were typed in roughly 629-640 donors, DQA1 in approximately 520, DPA1 in 606, and DPB1 in about 450. About five DR-DQ haplotypes were treated as single units for association and clustering because of strong linkage in the cohort. Among some 400 genotyped donors of the cohort, an average of approximately 200,000 unique TCR beta nucleotide sequences was sequenced per donor, of which about 18% were non-productive.

In total, approximately 610 healthy bone marrow donors made up the cohort. Cohort members were all nominally healthy when sampled, although unrecorded immune exposures were likely present. The donor tested CMV seronegative, placing the donor among the 350 or so seronegative members of the cohort. A peripheral blood sample was provided by each donor, and peripheral blood mononuclear cells were used for TCR beta sequencing. Genomic DNA was extracted from the blood cell samples with the Qiagen DNeasy Blood Extraction Kit. Library construction relied on the immunoSEQ multiplex PCR assay. A mixture of 60 forward primers for TCR Vbeta segments and 13 reverse primers for TCR Jbeta segments was used in the multiplex PCR. The CDR3 region of rearranged TCR beta genes was amplified from genomic DNA by a multiplex PCR assay. Amplified TCR beta libraries were sequenced as 87-base-pair reads on the Illumina HiSeq System. The original pipeline was this. A later analysis tallied tens of millions of unique TCR beta chains across the 666 repertoires, and around 9.9 million of those chains were shared by two or more donors. A nearest-neighbor algorithm error-corrected the raw reads and collapsed the reads into unique sequences, merging closely related sequences to remove PCR and sequencing errors. V, D and J gene segments were assigned by aligning CDR3 sequences to IMGT reference sequences. For a sequence to be retained, a match of at least six nucleotides to both a V gene segment and a J gene segment was required. A rearrangement counted as productive if the CDR3 had no stop codons and remained in frame with V and J, and every other rearrangement counted as non-productive. CDR3 was defined by IMGT convention, running from the second conserved V-encoded cysteine to the conserved J-encoded phenylalanine. The earlier analysis of roughly 590 of the donors excluded any sequence lacking an unambiguous match to a single V gene segment. In an earlier analysis of approximately 590 of the donors, V segments were called functional above 56.7% productive rearrangements and were called segregating when the between-donor standard deviation exceeded 5%. A statistical classification framework was built to diagnose cytomegalovirus status from the catalog of TCR beta chain sequences. A later analysis assigned V and J genes by comparing TCR nucleotide sequences with IMGT/GENE-DB human TR gene sequences. Using the TCRdist pipeline, a later analysis assigned CDR3 sequences along with most-parsimonious VDJ recombination scenarios. In a later analysis, each TCR beta chain was defined by its CDR3 amino acid sequence together with its V-gene family, and reads lacking a unique V-gene family were excluded. To address suspected cross-contamination and a sequencing artifact, a later analysis removed 450 to 700 highly shared, low-generation-probability nucleotide sequences. A later analysis calculated a clonal expansion index for each public chain from normalized within-repertoire ranks of inferred template counts. In a later analysis, generation probabilities were computed with a VDJ recombination model fitted to out-of-frame rearrangements, and the resulting probabilities were checked against IGoR. In a later analysis, TCR-TCR, TCR-HLA and TCR-CMV co-occurrence was scored with hypergeometric tests, and a repertoire-size bias correction was applied to TCR pairs. To estimate false discovery rates, a later analysis permuted the HLA or CMV assignments 20 times. In a later analysis, co-occurring TCRs were grouped with DBSCAN, and TCRdist sequence similarity was added when clustering was performed within HLA-allele-positive subsets. Repertoires with fewer than 30,000 or more than 120,000 public chains were left out of co-occurrence clustering, as were about five repertoires with anomalous nucleotide sharing. This is the immuneACCESS table as TCRdb keeps it, with only in-frame sequences that have V and J called. A part of the clones is gone; compared with another copy, unresolved V genes explain less than half, and the rest is unexplained. That table supplies the V and J calls and clone size; D and trimming were determined from the DNA. The sample records about 180,000 clones, roughly 80% of which are singletons. Clones ranked in the top ten supply around 2.4% of the sample.

What the authors observed across the whole study: In a later genetic analysis, a missense DCLRE1C variant was associated with V-gene and J-gene trimming of TCR beta chains, and the association was replicated in an independent cohort. Because counts were too low, about 18 rarely observed V segments, including chromosome 9 orphons, were left out of the earlier analysis of approximately 580 of the donors. According to the authors, the approach could potentially be generalized to other disease states and immunological phenotypes. The classifier was reported to diagnose cytomegalovirus status with high specificity and sensitivity in both the original and validation cohorts. In the study, approximately 150 TCR beta chains were listed as associated with cytomegalovirus. Some IMGT-functional V segments, including TRBV6-2 and TRBV6-3, could not be distinguished by the 87-base-pair reads and were therefore excluded. Sequencing depth was assumed to be roughly uniform across donors in the presence/absence analyses, though that assumption may not hold. While some public TCRs were present in many individuals, most TCR sequences turned up only very rarely across donors. Correlated functional status among segregating V segments might reflect linkage disequilibrium, but an unknown experimental factor could not be ruled out. In a later analysis, some 17,000 TCR beta sequences were associated with specific HLA alleles at a false discovery rate of 0.05. In a later analysis, most CMV-associated TCR beta chains were found to appear HLA-restricted, with HLA associations seemingly driven largely by CMV exposure. In a later analysis, HLA-associated TCR beta chains showed more clonal expansion and lower generation probabilities than non-associated chains that were equally common. In vitro tests confirmed that a few of the cytomegalovirus-associated TCR beta chains recognize cytomegalovirus antigens. A further reported finding was that TCR beta sequences accurately predicted the HLA-A and HLA-B alleles for most subjects in the first cohort. An earlier analysis of 587 of the donors showed that most TCR beta V segments appeared in productive rearrangements either about 87% or about 30% of the time, which broadly matched IMGT annotations. In a later analysis, the rate of TCR association differed among HLA loci, with DRB1 alleles having the most associated TCRs and HLA-C alleles having the fewest. According to a later genetic analysis, donors in an Asian-associated ancestry cluster had fewer N-insertions in productive TCRs than the roughly 660-donor mean. Because some donors lacked HLA typing at each locus, the association tests relied only on the typed subset. The cohort was sequenced for TCR beta chains only, and without alpha or paired-chain data the features that could be detected were limited. According to a later analysis, parvovirus B19, influenza, CMV and Epstein-Barr virus appeared linked to several top co-occurrence clusters. When HLA alleles, especially DR and DQ, strongly co-occurred, TCR associations were difficult to assign to individual alleles. A group of highly shared sequence variants was considered likely to be a technical artifact of the sequencing pipeline. CMV serostatus was the only immune exposure information available for the cohort.

The TCR originated in a man aged 60-69 years in good health and CMV-seronegative. The chain is assembled from TRBV5-4 and TRBJ1-2; no D gene is confidently identified. What was sequenced was PBMCs. The CDR3 reads CASSSFRGYTF. At the DNA level, the sequence is TGTGCCAGCAGCTCGTTTCGGGGCTACACCTTC. Outside the CDR3, residues come from the reference TRBV5-4 and TRBJ1-2 proteins, so the full variable domain is: ETGVTQSPTHLIKTRGQQVTLRCSSQSGHNTVSWYQQALGQGPQFIFQYYREEENGRGNFPPRFSGLQFPNYSSELNVNALELDDSALYLCASSSFRGYTFGSGTRLTVV.